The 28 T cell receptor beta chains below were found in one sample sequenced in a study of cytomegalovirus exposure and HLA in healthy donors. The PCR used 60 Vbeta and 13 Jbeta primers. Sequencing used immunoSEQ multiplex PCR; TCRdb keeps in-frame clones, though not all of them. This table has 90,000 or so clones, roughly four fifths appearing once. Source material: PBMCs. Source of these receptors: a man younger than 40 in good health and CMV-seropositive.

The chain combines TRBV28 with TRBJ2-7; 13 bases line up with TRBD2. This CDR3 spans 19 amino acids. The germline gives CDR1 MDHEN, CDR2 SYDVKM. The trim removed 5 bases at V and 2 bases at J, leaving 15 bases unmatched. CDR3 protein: CASSTLLTGTSGKTYEQYF. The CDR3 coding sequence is TGTGCCAGCAGTACACTACTTACCGGGACTAGCGGGAAAACCTACGAGCAGTACTTC.

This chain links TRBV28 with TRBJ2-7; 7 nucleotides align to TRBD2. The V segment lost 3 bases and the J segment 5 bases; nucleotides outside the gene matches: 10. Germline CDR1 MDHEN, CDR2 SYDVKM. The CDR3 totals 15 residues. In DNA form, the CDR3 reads TGTGCCAGCAGTTTCGTTGCGGGAGAACGAAACGAGCAGTACTTC. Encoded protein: CASSFVAGERNEQYF.

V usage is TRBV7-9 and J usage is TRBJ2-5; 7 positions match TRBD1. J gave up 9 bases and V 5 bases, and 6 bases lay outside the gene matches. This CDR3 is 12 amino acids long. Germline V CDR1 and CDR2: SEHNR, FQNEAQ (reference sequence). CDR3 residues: CASSDRVLAQYF. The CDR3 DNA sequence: TGTGCCAGCAGCGACAGGGTATTGGCCCAGTACTTC.

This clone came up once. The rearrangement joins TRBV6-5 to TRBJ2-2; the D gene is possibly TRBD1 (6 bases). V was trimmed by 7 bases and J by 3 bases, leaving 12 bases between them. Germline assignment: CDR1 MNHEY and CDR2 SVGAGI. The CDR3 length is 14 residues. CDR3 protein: CASTKGEHTGELFF. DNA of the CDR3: TGTGCCAGCACCAAGGGGGAGCACACCGGGGAGCTGTTTTTT.

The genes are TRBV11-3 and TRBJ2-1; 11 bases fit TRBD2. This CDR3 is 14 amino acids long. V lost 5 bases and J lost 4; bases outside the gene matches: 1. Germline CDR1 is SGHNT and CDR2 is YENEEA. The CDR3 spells CASSLAGGYNEQFF. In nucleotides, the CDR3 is TGTGCCAGCAGCCTAGCGGGGGGTTACAATGAGCAGTTCTTC.

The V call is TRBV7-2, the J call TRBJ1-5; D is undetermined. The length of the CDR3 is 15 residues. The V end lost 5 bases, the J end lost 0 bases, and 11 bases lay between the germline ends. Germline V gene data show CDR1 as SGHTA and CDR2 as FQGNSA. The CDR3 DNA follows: TGTGCCAGCAGCCCGTTCACAGTTAGCAATCAGCCCCAGCATTTT. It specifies CASSPFTVSNQPQHF.

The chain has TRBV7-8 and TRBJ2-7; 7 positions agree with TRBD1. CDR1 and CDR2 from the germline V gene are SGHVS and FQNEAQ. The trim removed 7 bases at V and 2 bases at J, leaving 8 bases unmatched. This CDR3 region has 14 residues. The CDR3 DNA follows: TGTGCCAGCACTCAACAGGGGCCTACCTACGAGCAGTACTTC. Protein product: CASTQQGPTYEQYF.

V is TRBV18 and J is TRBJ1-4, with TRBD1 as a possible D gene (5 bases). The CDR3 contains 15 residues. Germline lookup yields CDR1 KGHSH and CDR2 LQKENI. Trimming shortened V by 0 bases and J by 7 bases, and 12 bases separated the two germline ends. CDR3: CASSPPGGRGEKLFF. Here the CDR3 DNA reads TGTGCCAGCTCACCACCGGGGGGGAGGGGTGAAAAACTGTTTTTT.

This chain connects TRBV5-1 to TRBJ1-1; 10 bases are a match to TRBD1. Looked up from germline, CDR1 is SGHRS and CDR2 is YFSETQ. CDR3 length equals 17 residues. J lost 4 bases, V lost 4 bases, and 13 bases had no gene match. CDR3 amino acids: CASSRNRQGAPGTEAFF. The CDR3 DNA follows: TGCGCCAGCAGCAGAAACCGACAGGGGGCGCCTGGCACTGAAGCTTTCTTT.

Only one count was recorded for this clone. This CDR3 reads CAWSVVVQVSGNTIYF. The CDR3, as DNA: TGTGCCTGGAGTGTAGTGGTTCAGGTCTCTGGAAACACCATATATTTT. V usage is TRBV30 and J usage is TRBJ1-3; unclear D gene. The V gene's germline CDR1 is GTSNPN and CDR2 SVGIG (reference sequence). The CDR3 contains 16 residues. V lost 0 bases to trimming and J lost 0 bases, with 12 bases between them.

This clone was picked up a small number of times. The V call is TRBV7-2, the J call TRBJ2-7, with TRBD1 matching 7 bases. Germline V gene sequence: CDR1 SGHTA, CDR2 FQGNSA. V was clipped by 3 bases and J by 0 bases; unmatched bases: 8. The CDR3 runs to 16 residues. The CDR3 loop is CASSFLLTGFSYEQYF. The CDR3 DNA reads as TGTGCCAGCAGCTTCCTCCTGACAGGGTTCTCCTACGAGCAGTACTTC.

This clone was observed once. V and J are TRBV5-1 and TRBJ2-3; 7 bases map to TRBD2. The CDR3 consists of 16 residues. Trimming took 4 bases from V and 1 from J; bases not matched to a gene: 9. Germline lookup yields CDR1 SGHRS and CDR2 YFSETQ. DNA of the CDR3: TGCGCCAGCAGCACTCCCGGGACTACGCGCACAGATACGCAGTATTTT. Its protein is CASSTPGTTRTDTQYF.

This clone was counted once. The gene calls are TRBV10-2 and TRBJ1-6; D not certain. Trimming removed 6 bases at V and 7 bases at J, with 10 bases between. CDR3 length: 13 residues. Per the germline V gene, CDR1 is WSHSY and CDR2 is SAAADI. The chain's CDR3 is CASRVQENSPLHF. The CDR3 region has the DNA TGCGCCAGCAGGGTGCAGGAAAATTCACCCCTCCACTTT.

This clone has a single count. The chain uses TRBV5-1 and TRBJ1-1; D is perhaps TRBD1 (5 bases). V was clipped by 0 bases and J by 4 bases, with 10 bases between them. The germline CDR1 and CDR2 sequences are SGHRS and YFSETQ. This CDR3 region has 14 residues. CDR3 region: CASSLGGAVTEAFF. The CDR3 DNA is TGCGCCAGCAGCTTGGGGGGCGCGGTCACTGAAGCTTTCTTT.

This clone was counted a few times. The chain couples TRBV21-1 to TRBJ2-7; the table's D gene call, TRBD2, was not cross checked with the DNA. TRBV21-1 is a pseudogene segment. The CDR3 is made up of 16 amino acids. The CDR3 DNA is TGTGCCAGCAGCAAAGGGACTAGCGGGAGGCGCTACGAGCAGTACTTC. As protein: CASSKGTSGRRYEQYF.

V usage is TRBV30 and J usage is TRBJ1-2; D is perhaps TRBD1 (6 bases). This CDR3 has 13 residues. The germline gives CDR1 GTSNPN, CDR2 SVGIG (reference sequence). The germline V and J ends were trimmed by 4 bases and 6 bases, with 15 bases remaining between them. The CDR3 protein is CAWTLTGRDGYTF. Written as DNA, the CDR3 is TGTGCCTGGACCCTGACAGGACGAGATGGCTACACCTTC.

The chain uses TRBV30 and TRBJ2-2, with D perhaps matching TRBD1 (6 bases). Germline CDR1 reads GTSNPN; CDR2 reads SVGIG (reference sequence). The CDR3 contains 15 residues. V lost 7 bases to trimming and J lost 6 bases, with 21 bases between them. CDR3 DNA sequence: TGTGCCTATAAGACCTCAGGGGATTTCGCCGGGGAGCTGTTTTTT. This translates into CAYKTSGDFAGELFF.

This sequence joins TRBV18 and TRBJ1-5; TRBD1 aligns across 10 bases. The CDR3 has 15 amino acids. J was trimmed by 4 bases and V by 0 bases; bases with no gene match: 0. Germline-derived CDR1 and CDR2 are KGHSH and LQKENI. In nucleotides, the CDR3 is TGTGCCAGCTCACCACCGGGACAGGGGAATCAGCCCCAGCATTTT. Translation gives CASSPPGQGNQPQHF.

CDR3 amino acids: CASRPYSNQPQHF. CDR3 in DNA: TGTGCCAGCAGACCCTATAGCAATCAGCCCCAGCATTTT. This chain links TRBV6-5 with TRBJ1-5; D unresolved. CDR1 is MNHEY, CDR2 SVGAGI, per germline. Deletions cut 6 bases from V and 0 bases from J, with 6 bases between. This CDR3 comprises 13 residues.

As DNA, the CDR3 is TGTGCCAGCAGCGCTAGCTCCTACGAGCAGTACTTC. Protein product: CASSASSYEQYF. V usage is TRBV5-4 and J usage is TRBJ2-5; no clear D. The assigned J gene may be wrong: the sequence end matches TRBJ2-7 better. Germline V gene lookup returns CDR1 SGHNT and CDR2 YYREEE (reference sequence). The CDR3 is 12 residues long.

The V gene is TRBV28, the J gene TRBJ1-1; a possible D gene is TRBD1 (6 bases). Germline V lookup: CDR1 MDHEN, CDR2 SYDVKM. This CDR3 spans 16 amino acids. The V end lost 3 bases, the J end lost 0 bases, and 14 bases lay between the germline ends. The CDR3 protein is CASSFPGVTLNTEAFF. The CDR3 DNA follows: TGTGCCAGCAGTTTTCCAGGGGTTACCTTGAACACTGAAGCTTTCTTT.

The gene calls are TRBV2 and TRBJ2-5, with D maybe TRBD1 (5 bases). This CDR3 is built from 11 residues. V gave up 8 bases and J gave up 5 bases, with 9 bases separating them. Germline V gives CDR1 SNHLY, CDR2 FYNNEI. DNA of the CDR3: TGTGCCAGCGGGGCCGGCGAGACCCAGTACTTC. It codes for CASGAGETQYF. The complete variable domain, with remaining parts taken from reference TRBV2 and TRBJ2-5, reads EPEVTQTPSHQVTQMGQEVILRCVPISNHLYFYWYRQILGQKVEFLVSFYNNEISEKSEIFDDQFSVERPDGSNFTLKIRSTKLEDSAMYFCASGAGETQYFGPGTRLLVL.

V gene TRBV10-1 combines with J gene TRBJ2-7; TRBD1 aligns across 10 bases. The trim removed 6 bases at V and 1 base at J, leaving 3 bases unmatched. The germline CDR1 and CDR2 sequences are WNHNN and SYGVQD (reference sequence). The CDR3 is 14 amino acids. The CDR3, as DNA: TGCGCCAGCAGCCTGGGACAGGGGTCCTACGAGCAGTACTTC. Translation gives CASSLGQGSYEQYF.

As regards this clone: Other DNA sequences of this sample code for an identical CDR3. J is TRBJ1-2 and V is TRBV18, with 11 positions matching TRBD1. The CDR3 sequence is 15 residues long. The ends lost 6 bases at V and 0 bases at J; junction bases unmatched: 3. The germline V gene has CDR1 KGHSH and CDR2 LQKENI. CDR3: CASSPGQGANYGYTF. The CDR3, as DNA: TGTGCCAGCTCGCCGGGACAGGGGGCTAACTATGGCTACACCTTC.

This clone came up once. The CDR3 spells CASSESKMTGPLSYEQYF. CDR3 nucleotide sequence: TGTGCCAGCAGTGAATCGAAAATGACAGGTCCCCTTTCCTACGAGCAGTACTTC. The chain joins TRBV25-1 to TRBJ2-7; weak D call: TRBD1 (6 bases). Trimming took off 1 base at V and 1 base at J, with 20 bases between the two ends. CDR3 length: 18 amino acids. Germline CDR1 is MGHDK and CDR2 is SYGVNS.

CDR3 sequence reads: CASSGGTGINYGYTF. DNA of the CDR3: TGTGCCAGCAGTGGGGGGACAGGAATTAACTATGGCTACACCTTC. The chain couples TRBV25-1 to TRBJ1-2; 8 bases are a match to TRBD1. V lost 4 bases, J lost 1 base, and 5 bases stayed unmatched. Germline CDR1 and CDR2: MGHDK and SYGVNS. The CDR3 consists of 15 residues.

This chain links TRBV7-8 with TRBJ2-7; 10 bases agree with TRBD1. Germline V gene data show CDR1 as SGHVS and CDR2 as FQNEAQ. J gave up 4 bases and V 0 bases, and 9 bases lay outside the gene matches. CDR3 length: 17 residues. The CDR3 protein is CASSLARIGQGVYEQYF. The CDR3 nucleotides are TGTGCCAGCAGCTTAGCTCGGATCGGACAGGGGGTTTACGAGCAGTACTTC.

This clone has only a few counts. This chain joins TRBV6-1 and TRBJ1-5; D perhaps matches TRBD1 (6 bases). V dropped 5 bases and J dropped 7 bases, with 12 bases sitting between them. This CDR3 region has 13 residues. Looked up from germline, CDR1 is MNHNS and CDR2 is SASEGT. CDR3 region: CASSSSQGQPQHF. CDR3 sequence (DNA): TGTGCCAGCAGTAGTTCCCAGGGGCAGCCCCAGCATTTT.